Here is one T cell receptor beta chain with its context. These data belong to a study of cytomegalovirus exposure and HLA in healthy donors. Both 60 Vbeta primers and 13 Jbeta primers went into the PCR. TCRdb's table, derived via immunoSEQ multiplex PCR, lists solely in-frame clones and lacks some. Of some 150,000 clones in the sample, 80% to 85% were seen once. The sample was PBMCs. The sequence was obtained from a woman younger than 35 in good health and CMV-seronegative.

The CDR3 sequence is CASGPQAGRFNEQFF. CDR3 in DNA: TGCGCCAGCGGCCCCCAGGCGGGGCGATTTAATGAGCAGTTCTTC. The chain combines TRBV5-1 with TRBJ2-1, with D perhaps TRBD2 (6 bases). The CDR3 runs to 15 residues. Trimming removed 7 bases at V and 7 bases at J, with 21 bases between. Germline-derived CDR1 and CDR2 are SGHRS and YFSETQ. Supplemented by reference TRBV5-1 and TRBJ2-1, the full variable domain reads KAGVTQTPRYLIKTRGQQVTLSCSPISGHRSVSWYQQTPGQGLQFLFEYFSETQRNKGNFPGRFSGRQFSNSRSEMNVSTLELGDSALYLCASGPQAGRFNEQFFGPGTRLTVL.